This T cell receptor (beta chain) was recorded in a study of OX40 agonist ivuxolimab in advanced cancers. Describing the broader study: Ivuxolimab, which targeted the costimulatory receptor OX40 (CD134), was an agonistic, fully human IgG2 monoclonal antibody. Partial responses occurred in three dose-escalation patients: two with cutaneous melanoma and one with hepatocellular carcinoma. The purpose of peripheral TCRbeta sequencing was to test whether ivuxolimab changed TCR sequence diversity and led to clonal T-cell expansion. Intravenous ivuxolimab was administered to patients every 2 weeks at six dose levels: 0.01, 0.1, 0.3, 1.5, 3 and 10 mg/kg. Prior anti-PD-1, anti-PD-L1 or anti-CTLA-4 therapy was permitted, and checkpoint inhibitors had been received by less than 45% of dose-escalation patients. Among the approximately 54 dose-escalation patients, around 20 had hepatocellular carcinoma, 15 or so melanoma, 9 renal cell carcinoma and 9 head and neck cancer. The monotherapy dose-escalation portion (N of about 57 patients) of the phase I ivuxolimab trial is reported in the paper. The dose-escalation cohort was roughly 83% male with a mean age of about 60 years, ranging from roughly 20 to 80. Findings and caveats that apply to the study as a whole: Antigen specificity was not determined for the clonally expanded peripheral T cells. Partial responders in the 0.1-3.0 mg/kg groups had among the lowest normalized peripheral clonal expansion, especially among CD8+ T cells. At doses from 0.1 to 3.0 mg/kg, clonal expansion was seen in both CD4+ and CD8+ blood T cells between baseline and week 6. On average, CD8+ T cells showed more expanded clones than CD4+ T cells after ivuxolimab. Low levels of normalized T-cell clonal expansion were also seen in some nonresponding patients.

The trial excluded patients who had a history of autoimmune disease or were on systemic immunosuppression. Peripheral blood for TCR sequencing was drawn from every dose cohort at baseline, at cycle 4 day 1 and at cycle 7 day 1. The samples were drawn from a first-in-human, open-label, multicenter phase I dose-escalation trial of ivuxolimab. Adults with locally advanced or metastatic melanoma, renal cell carcinoma, hepatocellular carcinoma or head and neck squamous cell carcinoma were enrolled in the trial. CD4+ and CD8+ T cells were sorted separately from peripheral blood before TCR sequencing. There are 14 amino acids in the CDR3, from cysteine to phenylalanine inclusive. The only DNA kept is the CDR3, 42 bases in frame from the first base. V was cut back by 1 base and J by 4 bases, leaving a gap of 10 bases between them. CDR1 and CDR2 were assigned from the germline V gene as SGHNT and YENEEA. To sequence the TCRbeta CDR3 region, genomic DNA was isolated from the sorted cells. TCRbeta CDR3 regions were sequenced using the immunoSEQ Assay. The table comes from immuneACCESS by way of TCRdb, which keeps in-frame sequences with V and J called. Part of the clones is missing from these tables; in studies checked, under half for an unresolved V gene and the rest for unknown reasons. This sample lists roughly 86,000 clones; 75% to 95% were detected once. The ten biggest clones cover 0.4% to 0.55% of the sample.

Details on this clone: Its specific antigen is unknown. No much larger clone exists at a distance of one base, and base qualities are not known.

The sequence was obtained from an adult with an advanced solid tumor such as melanoma, head and neck, liver or kidney cancer. The sample here was CD4+ or CD8+ T cells sorted from blood, taken in a trial of the OX40 agonist ivuxolimab. The chain is encoded by TRBV11-3 joined to TRBJ1-1; the D gene cannot be named for sure. The bases are TGTGCCAGCAGCTTAGTGGCGGGGAGCACTGAAGCTTTCTTT. This gives the protein CASSLVAGSTEAFF. Full variable domain (CDR3 extended with the reference TRBV11-3 and TRBJ1-1 proteins): EAGVVQSPRYKIIEKKQPVAFWCNPISGHNTLYWYLQNLGQGPELLIRYENEEAVDDSQLPKDRFSAERLKGVDSTLKIQPAELGDSAVYLCASSLVAGSTEAFFGQGTRLTVV.